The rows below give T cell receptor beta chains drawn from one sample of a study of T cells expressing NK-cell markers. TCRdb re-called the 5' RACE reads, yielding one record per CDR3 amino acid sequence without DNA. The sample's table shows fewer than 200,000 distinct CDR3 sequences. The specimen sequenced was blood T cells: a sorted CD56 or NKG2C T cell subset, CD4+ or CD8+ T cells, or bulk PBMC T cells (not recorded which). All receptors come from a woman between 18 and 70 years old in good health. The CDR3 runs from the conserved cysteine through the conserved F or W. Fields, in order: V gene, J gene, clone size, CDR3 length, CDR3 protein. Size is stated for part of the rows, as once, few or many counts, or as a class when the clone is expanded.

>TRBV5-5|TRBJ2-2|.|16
CASSFRGGQNTGELFF
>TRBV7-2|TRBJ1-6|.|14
CASSLGTVNSPLHF
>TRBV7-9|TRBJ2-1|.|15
CASSLERNAYNEQFF
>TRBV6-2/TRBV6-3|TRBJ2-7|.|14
CASSYWAVRYEQYF
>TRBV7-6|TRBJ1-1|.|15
CASSPGLIMNTEAFF
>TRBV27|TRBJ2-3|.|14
CASSLETSTDTQYF
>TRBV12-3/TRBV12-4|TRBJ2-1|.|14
CASASLAGNNEQFF
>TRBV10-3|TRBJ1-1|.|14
CAIKRTGRTFEAFF
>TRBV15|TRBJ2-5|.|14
CATSRGQEQETQYF
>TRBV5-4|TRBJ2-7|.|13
CASSRDTTYEQYF
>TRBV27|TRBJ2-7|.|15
CASSLLPPPLYEQYF
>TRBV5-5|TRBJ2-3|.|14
CASSLVQVRGTQYF
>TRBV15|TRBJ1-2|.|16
CATSRMTGTANYGYTF
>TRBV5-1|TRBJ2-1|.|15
CASTGTSGLGDEQFF
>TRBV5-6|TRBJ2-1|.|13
CASSLAANNEQFF
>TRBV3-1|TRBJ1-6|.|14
CASSQNRVGSPLHF
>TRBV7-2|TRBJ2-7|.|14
CASSGLAGFYEQYF
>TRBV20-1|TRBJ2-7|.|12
CSAPRAGYEQYF
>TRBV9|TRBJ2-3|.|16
CASSVAPGTSTDTQYF
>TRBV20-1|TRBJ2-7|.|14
CSAQLRAQGYEQYF
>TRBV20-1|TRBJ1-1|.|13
CSASPQGNSEAFF
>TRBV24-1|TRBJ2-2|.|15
CATSDGGSNTGELFF
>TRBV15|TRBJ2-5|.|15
CATSTEGGRRETQYF
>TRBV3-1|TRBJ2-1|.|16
CASSQMPPGLAYEQFF
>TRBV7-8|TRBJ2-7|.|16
CASSLRRQGSSYEQYF
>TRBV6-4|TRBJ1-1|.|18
CASSDSKCQTVMNTEAFF
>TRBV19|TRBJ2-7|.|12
CASSSERREQYF
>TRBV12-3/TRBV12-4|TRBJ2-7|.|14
CASKIDGPMYEQYF
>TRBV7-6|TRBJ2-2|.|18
CASSPIRAEQGRAGELFF
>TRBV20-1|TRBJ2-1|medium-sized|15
CSASHPMGSSNEQFF
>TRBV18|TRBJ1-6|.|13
CASSRVNNSPLHF
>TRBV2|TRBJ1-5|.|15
CASSQDRAGGQPQHF
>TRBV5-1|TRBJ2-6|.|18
CASSLAGLPNSGANVLTF
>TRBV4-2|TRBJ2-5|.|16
CASSQGASGNQETQYF
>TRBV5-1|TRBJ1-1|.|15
CASSLGNMANTEAFF
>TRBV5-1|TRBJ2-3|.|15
CASRTGGRSTDTQYF
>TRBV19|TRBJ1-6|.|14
CASSIGLANSPLHF